The 17 T cell receptor beta chains reported below all come from one sample, sequenced in a study of cytomegalovirus exposure and HLA in healthy donors. This PCR relied on a set of 60 Vbeta primers and 13 Jbeta primers. Measured with immunoSEQ multiplex PCR; TCRdb has only the in-frame clones, and not every one. The table includes 95,000 to 150,000 clones, about 86% detected once. What was sequenced was PBMCs. These TCRs come from a woman aged 40 to 50 in good health and CMV-seronegative.

The rearrangement joins TRBV6-6 to TRBJ1-3; D gene uncertain. Germline lookup yields CDR1 MNHNY and CDR2 SVGAGI (reference sequence). CDR3 size: 13 residues. Trimming removed 0 bases from V and 3 bases from J, with 3 bases in between. This chain's CDR3 is CASSYSLGNTIYF. CDR3 DNA: TGTGCCAGCAGTTACTCCCTTGGAAACACCATATATTTT.

The chain combines TRBV6-5 with TRBJ1-1; D uncertain. In germline, CDR1 is MNHEY, CDR2 SVGAGI. The CDR3 has 15 amino acids. Trimming stripped 6 bases from V and 3 bases from J, with 17 bases between. The CDR3 region is CASSPPASGYTEAFF. DNA of the CDR3: TGTGCCAGCAGCCCTCCTGCCTCGGGGTACACTGAAGCTTTCTTT.

The CDR3 protein is CASSTGGGNSPLHF. The DNA for the CDR3 is TGTGCCAGTAGTACGGGGGGCGGTAATTCACCCCTCCACTTT. This chain uses TRBV19 with TRBJ1-6, with D possibly TRBD1 on 6 matching bases. This CDR3 comprises 14 residues. CDR1 and CDR2 from the germline V gene are LNHDA and SQIVND (reference sequence). V dropped 4 bases and J dropped 6 bases, with 10 bases sitting between them.

The CDR3 here is CASSQGQKNSPLHF. In DNA, the CDR3 is TGTGCCAGTTCTCAAGGACAGAAGAATTCACCCCTCCACTTT. This chain uses TRBV19 with TRBJ1-6; possible D gene TRBD1, 6 bases. This CDR3 spans 14 amino acids. Trimming cost V 8 bases and J 7 bases, with 15 bases left between them. Germline CDR1 is LNHDA and CDR2 is SQIVND (reference sequence). Together with reference TRBV19 and TRBJ1-6, the CDR3 gives the full variable domain: DGGITQSPKYLFRKEGQNVTLSCEQNLNHDAMYWYRQDPGQGLRLIYYSQIVNDFQKGDIAEGYSVSREKKESFPLTVTSAQKNPTAFYLCASSQGQKNSPLHFGNGTRLTVT.

The chain employs TRBV5-1 and TRBJ2-7, with TRBD2 as a possible D gene (5 bases). This CDR3 comprises 18 residues. The V gene lost 0 bases and the J gene lost 0 bases, with 19 bases spanning the gap. From germline, CDR1 is SGHRS and CDR2 YFSETQ. The DNA of the CDR3 is TGCGCCAGCAGCTTGGAAGGGTTAGGAGGTTGGGTCTCCTACGAGCAGTACTTC. The encoded protein is CASSLEGLGGWVSYEQYF. Based on the CDR3 plus reference TRBV5-1 and TRBJ2-7, the full variable domain is KAGVTQTPRYLIKTRGQQVTLSCSPISGHRSVSWYQQTPGQGLQFLFEYFSETQRNKGNFPGRFSGRQFSNSRSEMNVSTLELGDSALYLCASSLEGLGGWVSYEQYFGPGTRLTVT.

The V and J genes are TRBV7-9 and TRBJ1-5; tentative D call: TRBD1 (6 bases). Germline assignment: CDR1 SEHNR and CDR2 FQNEAQ (reference sequence). V lost 8 bases and J 2 bases, leaving 22 bases between the germline ends. The CDR3 is 17 residues long. CDR3 sequence: CASGSSWGGDGNQPQHF. For the CDR3, the DNA is TGTGCCAGCGGGTCTAGCTGGGGGGGCGATGGCAATCAGCCCCAGCATTTT.

This clone showed up just once. V usage is TRBV19 and J usage is TRBJ2-5; the D gene is possibly TRBD2 (5 bases). Germline loops: CDR1 LNHDA, CDR2 SQIVND (reference sequence). The V gene lost 2 bases and the J gene lost 6 bases, with 19 bases spanning the gap. This CDR3 is built from 16 residues. CDR3 residues: CASSIRSPGSGKTQYF. CDR3 nucleotide sequence: TGTGCCAGTAGTATAAGGTCCCCGGGATCTGGAAAGACCCAGTACTTC. Full variable domain (outside the CDR3, taken from reference TRBV19 and TRBJ2-5): DGGITQSPKYLFRKEGQNVTLSCEQNLNHDAMYWYRQDPGQGLRLIYYSQIVNDFQKGDIAEGYSVSREKKESFPLTVTSAQKNPTAFYLCASSIRSPGSGKTQYFGPGTRLLVL.

This sequence joins TRBV11-2 and TRBJ2-7; 7 positions match TRBD2. Germline-derived CDR1 and CDR2 are SGHAT and FQNNGV. The V gene end was trimmed by 4 bases and the J gene end by 6 bases; junction bases not matched to a gene: 6. The CDR3 is 13 residues long. In DNA, the CDR3 is TGTGCCAGCAGCTCAGCGGGGCGCGGCGAGCAGTACTTC. Protein sequence: CASSSAGRGEQYF.

The gene calls are TRBV29-1 and TRBJ1-1; a weak D match, TRBD1 (5 bases). V was cut by 3 bases and J by 4 bases, with 12 bases left in between. Germline V gene data show CDR1 as SQVTM and CDR2 as ANQGSEA. The CDR3 is made up of 13 amino acids. CDR3 sequence: CSVDRGGSTEAFF. In nucleotides, the CDR3 is TGCAGCGTTGATCGGGGGGGTAGCACTGAAGCTTTCTTT.

The V call is TRBV19, the J call TRBJ1-1, with D perhaps TRBD1 (6 bases). Germline V lookup: CDR1 LNHDA, CDR2 SQIVND (reference sequence). This CDR3 is built from 14 residues. V lost 5 bases and J 1 base, leaving 11 bases between the germline ends. CDR3 coding DNA: TGTGCCAGTAGTGCCCGGACAGAGAACACTGAAGCTTTCTTT. Translation gives CASSARTENTEAFF. The full variable domain, rest sourced from reference TRBV19 and TRBJ1-1, is DGGITQSPKYLFRKEGQNVTLSCEQNLNHDAMYWYRQDPGQGLRLIYYSQIVNDFQKGDIAEGYSVSREKKESFPLTVTSAQKNPTAFYLCASSARTENTEAFFGQGTRLTVV.

The table lists this clone with a count of one. The chain employs TRBV19 and TRBJ1-2; 8 bases are a match to TRBD1. The V and J ends lost 8 bases and 4 bases, in that order; junction bases with no gene match: 9. Looked up from germline, CDR1 is LNHDA and CDR2 is SQIVND (reference sequence). The CDR3 consists of 14 residues. CDR3 sequence (DNA): TGTGCCAGTTCCGGACAGGGAGCGGGCTATGGCTACACCTTC. Protein product: CASSGQGAGYGYTF.

This rearrangement joins TRBV13 to TRBJ2-1; TRBD2 is a possible D gene (5 bases). Germline V gene sequence: CDR1 PRHDT, CDR2 FYEKMQ (reference sequence). V lost 1 base, J lost 3 bases, and 16 bases lay in between. The CDR3 length is 17 residues. CDR3 region: CASSLVRAGSFYNEQFF. The CDR3 nucleotides read TGTGCCAGCAGCTTAGTTCGCGCGGGCTCCTTCTACAATGAGCAGTTCTTC.

This CDR3 is CASSPGTALPTDTQYF. In nucleotides, the CDR3 is TGTGCCAGCAGCCCGGGGACAGCATTACCCACAGATACGCAGTATTTT. J is TRBJ2-3 and V is TRBV13, with 7 bases fitting TRBD1. Per germline, CDR1 PRHDT and CDR2 FYEKMQ (reference sequence). Trimming at V came to 5 bases and at J to 2 bases, leaving 10 bases not matched to a gene. The CDR3 is made up of 16 amino acids.

V is TRBV27 and J is TRBJ2-5; possibly TRBD2 for D (5 bases). The DNA end is more similar to TRBJ2-7, so the J call may be wrong. The CDR3 covers 15 residues. Germline-derived CDR1 and CDR2 are MNHEY and SMNVEV (reference sequence). In DNA, the CDR3 is TGTGCCAGCAGTTTAGGTGGTGGACTCGGTTACGAGCAGTACTTC. Its protein is CASSLGGGLGYEQYF.

The chain recombines TRBV18 with TRBJ2-5; a weak D match, TRBD1 (6 bases). The end of the DNA aligns better with TRBJ2-7, so the J call may be wrong. The CDR3 consists of 13 residues. Germline V gives CDR1 KGHSH, CDR2 LQKENI. CDR3 DNA: TGTGCCAGCTCTTTACAGGGTCATGACGAGCAGTACTTC. It yields the protein CASSLQGHDEQYF.

This rearrangement joins TRBV7-8 to TRBJ1-1; TRBD1 matches at 7 bases. Germline-derived CDR1 and CDR2 are SGHVS and FQNEAQ. This CDR3 has 13 residues. The trim removed 1 base at V and 10 bases at J, leaving 6 bases unmatched. The CDR3 sequence: CASSLVQGIVAFF. Written as DNA, the CDR3 is TGTGCCAGCAGCTTAGTACAGGGGATCGTAGCTTTCTTT.

The CDR3 nucleotides read TGTGCCAGCAGCTTGGCGCCCAGGGCAGATAATTCACCCCTCCACTTT. It translates to CASSLAPRADNSPLHF. The rearrangement uses TRBV5-6 and TRBJ1-6; a possible D gene is TRBD1 (5 bases). CDR1 is SGHDT, CDR2 YYEEEE, per germline. V lost 0 bases and J 5 bases, leaving 12 bases between the germline ends. This CDR3 comprises 16 residues. Looking up the rest from reference TRBV5-6 and TRBJ1-6 gives the full variable domain: DAGVTQSPTHLIKTRGQQVTLRCSPKSGHDTVSWYQQALGQGPQFIFQYYEEEERQRGNFPDRFSGHQFPNYSSELNVNALLLGDSALYLCASSLAPRADNSPLHFGNGTRLTVT.